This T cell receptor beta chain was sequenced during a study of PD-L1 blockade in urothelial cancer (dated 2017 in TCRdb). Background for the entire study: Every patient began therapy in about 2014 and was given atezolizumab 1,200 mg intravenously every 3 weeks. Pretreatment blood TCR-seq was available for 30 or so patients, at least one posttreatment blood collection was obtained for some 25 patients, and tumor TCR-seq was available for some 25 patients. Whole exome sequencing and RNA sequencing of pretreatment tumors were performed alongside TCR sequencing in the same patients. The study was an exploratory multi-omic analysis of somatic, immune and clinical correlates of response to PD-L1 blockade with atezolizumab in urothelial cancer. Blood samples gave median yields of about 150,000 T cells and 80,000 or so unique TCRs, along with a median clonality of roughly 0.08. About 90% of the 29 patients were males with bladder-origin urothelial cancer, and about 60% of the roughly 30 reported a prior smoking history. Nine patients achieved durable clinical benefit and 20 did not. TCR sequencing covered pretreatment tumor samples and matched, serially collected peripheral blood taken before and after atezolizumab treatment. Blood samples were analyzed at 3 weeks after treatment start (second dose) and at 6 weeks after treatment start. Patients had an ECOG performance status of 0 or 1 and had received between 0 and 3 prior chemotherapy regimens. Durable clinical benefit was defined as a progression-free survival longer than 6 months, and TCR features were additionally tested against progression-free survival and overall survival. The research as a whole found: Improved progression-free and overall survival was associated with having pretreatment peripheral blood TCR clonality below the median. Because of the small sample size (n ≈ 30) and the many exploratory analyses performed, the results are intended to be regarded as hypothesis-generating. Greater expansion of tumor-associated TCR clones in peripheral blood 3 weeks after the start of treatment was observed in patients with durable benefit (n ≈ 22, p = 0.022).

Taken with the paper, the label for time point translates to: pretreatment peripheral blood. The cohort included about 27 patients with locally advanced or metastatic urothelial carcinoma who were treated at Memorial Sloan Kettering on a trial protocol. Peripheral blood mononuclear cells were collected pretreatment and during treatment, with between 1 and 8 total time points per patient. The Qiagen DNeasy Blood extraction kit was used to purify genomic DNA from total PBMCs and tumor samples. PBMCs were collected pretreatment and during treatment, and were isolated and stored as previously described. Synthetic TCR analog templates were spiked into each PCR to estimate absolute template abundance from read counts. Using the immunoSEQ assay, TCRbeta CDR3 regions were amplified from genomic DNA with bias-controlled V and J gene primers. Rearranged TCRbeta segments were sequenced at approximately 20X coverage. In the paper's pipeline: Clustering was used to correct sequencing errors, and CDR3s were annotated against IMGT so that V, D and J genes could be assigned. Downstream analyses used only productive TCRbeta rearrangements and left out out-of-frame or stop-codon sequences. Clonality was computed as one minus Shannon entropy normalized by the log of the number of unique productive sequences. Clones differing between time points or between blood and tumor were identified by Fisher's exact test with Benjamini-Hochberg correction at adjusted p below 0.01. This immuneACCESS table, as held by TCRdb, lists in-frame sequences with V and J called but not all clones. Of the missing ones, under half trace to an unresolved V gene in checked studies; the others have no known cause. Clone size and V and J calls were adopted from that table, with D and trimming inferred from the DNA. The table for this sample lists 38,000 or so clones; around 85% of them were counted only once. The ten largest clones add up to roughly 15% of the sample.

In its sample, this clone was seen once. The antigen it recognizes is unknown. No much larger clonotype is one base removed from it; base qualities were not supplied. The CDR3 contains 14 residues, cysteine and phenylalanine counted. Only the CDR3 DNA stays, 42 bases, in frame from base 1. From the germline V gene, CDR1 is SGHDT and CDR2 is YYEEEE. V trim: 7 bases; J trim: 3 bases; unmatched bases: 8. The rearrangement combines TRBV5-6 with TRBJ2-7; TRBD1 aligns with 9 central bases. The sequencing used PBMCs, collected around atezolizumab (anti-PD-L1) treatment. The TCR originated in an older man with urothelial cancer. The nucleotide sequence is TGTGCCAGCGGTCTAGAGGGACAGGGCTACGAGCAGTACTTC. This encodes CASGLEGQGYEQYF. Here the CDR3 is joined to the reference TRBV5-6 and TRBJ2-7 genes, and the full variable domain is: DAGVTQSPTHLIKTRGQQVTLRCSPKSGHDTVSWYQQALGQGPQFIFQYYEEEERQRGNFPDRFSGHQFPNYSSELNVNALLLGDSALYLCASGLEGQGYEQYFGPGTRLTVT.